This record looks at one T cell receptor beta chain sequence and its context. Original data processing: Nucleated cell number was recorded as an estimate derived from reference gene primer amplification. The protocol was immunoSEQ multiplex PCR, while the TCRdb copy is restricted to in-frame clones and leaves out a portion. D and trimming come from the DNA, and the V and J calls and clone size come from that table. Of some 88,000 clones in the sample, 85% to 90% are singletons; the top ten hold about 3.8%. These data originate in a study of blood T cell repertoires in COVID-19. Study information: The study drew acute and convalescent COVID-19 samples from the United States, Italy and Spain. Sources were T cells, B-cell-depleted T cells, or PBMCs; the material itself was cDNA or gDNA.

The V gene's germline CDR1 is LNHDA and CDR2 SQIVND (reference sequence). The CDR3 has 16 amino acids. Losses at the gene ends were 7 bases for V and 6 bases for J; bases not matched to a gene: 13. The source material was peripheral blood. The origin of this receptor is a man between 60 and 70 years old with acute or convalescent COVID-19. The chain couples TRBV19 to TRBJ2-1; 9 nucleotides match TRBD2. The CDR3 DNA reads TGTGCCAGTACCTCTCCGGGACTAGCTAATCTCAATGAGCAGTTCTTC. Residues: CASTSPGLANLNEQFF.